A selection of T cell receptor beta chains follows, all from one sample in a study of blood T cell repertoires in COVID-19. TCRdb's table, derived via immunoSEQ multiplex PCR, lists solely in-frame clones and lacks some. The sample lists some 520,000 clones, 89% occurring once. Material: peripheral blood. The receptor source for this set is a man aged 18 to 29 with COVID-19, enrolled during active disease. The CDR3 runs from the conserved cysteine through the conserved F or W. A D gene is named only where the DNA matches it firmly. Clone size is stated in some rows and not others, as once, few, many or a class when expanded.

clone_size d_call j_call v_call cdr3_aa cdr3_nt
NA NA TRBJ2-3 TRBV2 CASTANEEGTQYF TGTGCCAGCACTGCAAACGAAGAGGGTACGCAGTATTTT
NA NA TRBJ2-3 TRBV5-1 CARIYRASTDTQYF TGCGCCAGGATCTACAGGGCATCCACAGATACGCAGTATTTT
NA TRBD1 TRBJ1-4 TRBV14 CASSHAPGQGSEKLFF TGTGCCAGCAGCCATGCGCCGGGACAGGGTAGCGAAAAACTGTTTTTT
NA NA TRBJ2-5 TRBV20-1 CSAFWQETQYF TGCAGCGCGTTTTGGCAAGAGACCCAGTACTTC
NA NA TRBJ2-7 TRBV19 CASSIKSGGYEQYF TGTGCCAGTAGTATAAAGTCCGGGGGCTACGAGCAGTACTTC
NA NA TRBJ2-1 TRBV7-3 CASSSGLYNEQFF TGTGCCAGCAGCTCAGGACTATACAATGAGCAGTTCTTC
NA NA TRBJ2-7 TRBV3-1/TRBV3-2 CASSQGRSYEQYF TGTGCCAGCAGCCAAGGGAGGAGTTACGAGCAGTACTTC
NA NA TRBJ1-1 TRBV2 CASSPRGLNTEAFF TGTGCCAGCAGCCCCCGGGGATTGAACACTGAAGCTTTCTTT
NA NA TRBJ2-7 TRBV7-8 CASSLAGRTSEQYF TGTGCCAGCAGCTTAGCCGGGAGAACGTCCGAGCAGTACTTC
NA TRBD2 TRBJ2-5 TRBV2 CASRTLRSGGAETQYF TGTGCCAGCAGGACCCTACGAAGCGGGGGGGCTGAGACCCAGTACTTC
many TRBD1 TRBJ2-1 TRBV6-5 CASRGQGEFF TGTGCCAGCAGAGGACAGGGGGAATTCTTC
NA NA TRBJ1-1 TRBV15 CATSREGPGVMNTEAFF TGTGCCACCAGCAGAGAAGGACCGGGGGTCATGAACACTGAAGCTTTCTTT
NA TRBD1 TRBJ2-1 TRBV27 CASSLSGTGGDEQFF TGTGCCAGCAGTTTATCCGGGACAGGGGGCGATGAGCAGTTCTTC
NA TRBD1 TRBJ1-1 TRBV5-1 CASSFPGGYEAFF TGCGCCAGCAGCTTTCCAGGGGGCTACGAAGCTTTCTTT
NA TRBD1 TRBJ2-1 TRBV5-1 CASNWQGANNEQFF TGCGCCAGCAATTGGCAGGGGGCTAACAATGAGCAGTTCTTC
NA TRBD2 TRBJ2-3 TRBV11-3 CASLSGGTDTQYF TGTGCCAGCCTGAGCGGGGGCACAGATACGCAGTATTTT
NA NA TRBJ1-1 TRBV18 CASSPREGLGGPTEAFF TGTGCCAGCTCACCACGAGAGGGGTTGGGGGGGCCCACTGAAGCTTTCTTT
NA NA TRBJ2-3 TRBV4-1 CASSQEFRSTDTQYF TGCGCCAGCAGCCAAGAATTTCGGAGCACAGATACGCAGTATTTT
NA NA TRBJ2-5 TRBV6-6 CASSPLANAATRGETQYF TGTGCCAGCAGTCCCCTAGCGAATGCGGCCACACGGGGGGAGACCCAGTACTTC
NA NA TRBJ2-7 TRBV5-4 CASSRHTDEQYF TGTGCCAGCAGCCGACACACGGACGAGCAGTACTTC
NA NA TRBJ2-7 TRBV7-5 CVRSSKGDYEQYF TGTGTCAGAAGCTCTAAAGGGGACTACGAGCAGTACTTC
NA NA TRBJ1-1 TRBV6-5 CASSYTDRDTEAFF TGTGCCAGCAGTTACACCGACAGAGACACTGAAGCTTTCTTT
once NA TRBJ2-7 TRBV20-1 CSAGEQGWQYF TGCAGTGCTGGAGAACAGGGTTGGCAGTACTTC
NA NA TRBJ2-1 TRBV11-2 CASSFNYNEQFF TGTGCCAGCAGCTTTAATTACAATGAGCAGTTCTTC
NA NA TRBJ1-1 TRBV7-9 CASSSTGIAEAFF TGTGCCAGCAGCTCTACAGGGATCGCTGAAGCTTTCTTT
NA NA TRBJ1-2 TRBV19 CASSFLADYGYTF TGTGCCAGTAGTTTTTTAGCGGACTATGGCTACACCTTC
NA NA TRBJ2-1 TRBV7-9 CASSAELVYNEQFF TGTGCCAGCAGCGCTGAACTAGTTTACAATGAGCAGTTCTTC
NA TRBD2 TRBJ2-7 TRBV5-4 CASSLEGGGSVEQYF TGTGCCAGCAGCTTGGAAGGCGGGGGGTCCGTCGAGCAGTACTTC
NA TRBD2 TRBJ2-7 TRBV13 CASSLYRRIPSGTLSYEQYF TGTGCCAGCAGCTTATACCGGCGGATCCCCAGCGGGACGCTCTCCTACGAGCAGTACTTC
NA TRBD2 TRBJ2-7 TRBV4-2 CASSQIAGVAGVYEQYF TGTGCCAGCAGCCAAATTGCAGGCGTGGCGGGGGTCTACGAGCAGTACTTC
NA NA TRBJ1-1 TRBV18 CASSTERGSVGEAFF TGTGCCAGCTCAACGGAACGCGGATCAGTCGGTGAAGCTTTCTTT
NA NA TRBJ1-2 TRBV27 CASSPSPVLFNYGYTF TGTGCCAGCAGTCCTAGTCCCGTCCTCTTTAACTATGGCTACACCTTC
once TRBD1 TRBJ1-5 TRBV18 CASSPTPAGGVQPQHF TGTGCCAGCTCACCAACTCCGGCAGGGGGCGTTCAGCCCCAGCATTTT
NA TRBD1 TRBJ1-4 TRBV5-1 CASRAGTANEKLFF TGCGCCAGCAGGGCCGGGACAGCTAATGAAAAACTGTTTTTT
NA NA TRBJ2-7 TRBV11-3 CASSLDLGGTFYEQYF TGTGCCAGCAGCTTAGATCTCGGCGGGACTTTTTACGAGCAGTACTTC
NA TRBD1 TRBJ2-7 TRBV4-2 CASSPPGTGDYEQYF TGTGCCAGCAGCCCACCCGGGACAGGGGACTACGAGCAGTACTTC
NA NA TRBJ1-5 TRBV13 CASSLNGASNQPQHF TGTGCCAGCAGCTTAAATGGGGCCAGCAATCAGCCCCAGCATTTT
NA NA TRBJ1-1 TRBV19 CASSFQDTEAFF TGTGCCAGTAGTTTTCAGGACACTGAAGCTTTCTTT
NA NA TRBJ1-5 TRBV3-1/TRBV3-2 CASSQRGQPQHF TGTGCCAGCAGCCAGCGGGGGCAGCCCCAGCATTTT
NA NA TRBJ2-1 TRBV9 CASSVGLLEPYNEQFF TGTGCCAGCAGCGTGGGACTGTTAGAGCCCTACAATGAGCAGTTCTTC
NA TRBD2 TRBJ2-3 TRBV7-9 CASSYQLMLAGGTDTQYF TGTGCCAGCAGCTACCAATTAATGCTAGCGGGAGGGACAGATACGCAGTATTTT
NA TRBD1 TRBJ2-1 TRBV29-1 CSVTKGANEQFF TGCAGCGTGACGAAGGGGGCCAATGAGCAGTTCTTC
NA NA TRBJ2-1 TRBV7-9 CASSLRTGNNEQFF TGTGCCAGCAGCTTAAGGACGGGGAACAATGAGCAGTTCTTC
NA TRBD1 TRBJ1-2 TRBV19 CASSTGQAWPNYGYTF TGTGCCAGTAGTACTGGACAGGCTTGGCCTAACTATGGCTACACCTTC
NA TRBD2 TRBJ2-3 TRBV19 CASSGGLATDTQYF TGTGCCAGTAGTGGCGGACTAGCCACAGATACGCAGTATTTT
NA TRBD2 TRBJ2-1 TRBV3-1/TRBV3-2 CASSQDLGTRRNEQFF TGTGCCAGCAGCCAAGATCTCGGGACTAGACGCAATGAGCAGTTCTTC
few NA TRBJ1-4 TRBV2 CASIGGLTVEKLFF TGTGCCAGCATAGGCGGGCTCACGGTCGAAAAACTGTTTTTT
NA NA TRBJ2-7 TRBV15 CATSRGGSVYEQYF TGTGCCACCAGCAGAGGAGGGAGCGTTTACGAGCAGTACTTC